This T cell receptor beta chain comes out of a study of OX40 agonist ivuxolimab in advanced cancers. Study background: People in dose escalation had one of these cancers: hepatocellular carcinoma, melanoma, renal cell or head and neck cancer. With a range of roughly 23 to 90, age averaged about 59 years, and 70% to 85% were male.

V lost 0 bases, J lost 9 bases, and 12 bases lay in between. The CDR3 totals 15 residues. Germline CDR1 ENHRY, CDR2 SYGVKD. Comment on this clone: Antigen unknown.

Study observations and caveats: Partly responding patients at 0.1-3.0 mg/kg showed some of the smallest clonal expansion. Expanded clones were, on average, more numerous among CD8+ T cells than CD4+.

Produced via immunoSEQ multiplex PCR; TCRdb's table is partial and in-frame only. The sample consists of about 24,000 clones, 65% to 85% of them appearing once. Material: CD4+ or CD8+ T cells sorted from blood, obtained in a trial of the OX40 agonist ivuxolimab. This clonotype originated in an adult with an advanced solid tumor such as melanoma, head and neck, liver or kidney cancer. The V and J genes are TRBV10-3 and TRBJ1-6; a possible D gene is TRBD1 (6 bases). The CDR3 bases are TGTGCCATCAGTGAGTCAAACAGGGTAGTTTCACCCCTCCACTTT. Translation: CAISESNRVVSPLHF.